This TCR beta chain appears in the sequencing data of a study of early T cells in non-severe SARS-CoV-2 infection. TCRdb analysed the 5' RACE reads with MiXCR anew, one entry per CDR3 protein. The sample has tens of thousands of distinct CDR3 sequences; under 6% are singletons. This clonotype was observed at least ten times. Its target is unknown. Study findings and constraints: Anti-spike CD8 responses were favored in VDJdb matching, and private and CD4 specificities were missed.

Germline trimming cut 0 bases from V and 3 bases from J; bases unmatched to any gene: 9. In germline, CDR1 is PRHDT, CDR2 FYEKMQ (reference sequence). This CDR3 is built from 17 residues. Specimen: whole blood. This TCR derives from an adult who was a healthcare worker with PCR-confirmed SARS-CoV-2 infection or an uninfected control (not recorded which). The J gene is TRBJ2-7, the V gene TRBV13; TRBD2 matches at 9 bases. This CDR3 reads CASSLGAVLAGSYEQYF. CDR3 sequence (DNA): TGTGCCAGCAGCTTAGGCGCTGTGCTAGCGGGGAGCTACGAGCAGTACTTC.